This T cell receptor beta chain is from a study of CD8+ T cells in alopecia areata. Treatment described: oral pan-JAK inhibitor, 5-10 mg twice daily. About this clone: Its cognate antigen is unknown.

V was trimmed by 5 bases and J by 1 base, leaving 7 bases between them. Per the germline V gene, CDR1 is SGHRS and CDR2 is YFSETQ. The CDR3 is made up of 12 amino acids. Study-level results: Scalp clonality and expanded CD8+ clones among the top 100 showed significant decreases with tofacitinib. Amid tofacitinib therapy, many expanded lesional clones stayed present in scalp and blood.

Sequencing relied on a cDNA template that was reverse transcribed from extracted RNA. Profiling relied on immunoSEQ multiplex PCR, and the TCRdb table lists in-frame clones only, not all of them. This sample has 90,000 to 130,000 clones, with roughly three fifths found just once. The TCR was taken from a human donor with alopecia areata. Sequenced material: CD8+ T cells sorted from blood, taken at week 24, from a patient treated with tofacitinib. The chain uses TRBV5-1 and TRBJ2-7; D call uncertain. In DNA form, the CDR3 reads TGCGCCAGCAGATATGATTCCTACGAGCAGTACTTC. Translation gives CASRYDSYEQYF.